One sample yielded the 30 T cell receptor beta chains listed below, sequenced in a study of cytomegalovirus exposure and HLA in healthy donors. The study ran its PCR with 60 Vbeta and 13 Jbeta primers. Profiled with immunoSEQ multiplex PCR; TCRdb holds only in-frame clones, not every one. The table has 150,000 or so clones, 74% seen once; the top ten hold about 4.3%. The sample was PBMCs. These receptors were collected from a man between 18 and 35 years old in good health and CMV-seropositive.

The chain has TRBV30 and TRBJ1-4; a possible D gene is TRBD1 (5 bases). The CDR3 is 13 amino acids. V was cut by 0 bases and J by 5 bases, with 7 bases left in between. The germline V gene has CDR1 GTSNPN and CDR2 SVGIG (reference sequence). This CDR3 is CAWSVTVNEKLFF. The CDR3, as DNA: TGTGCCTGGAGTGTGACAGTGAATGAAAAACTGTTTTTT.

The table lists this clone with a count of one. The chain carries TRBV28 and TRBJ1-1, with a tentative D call TRBD1 (5 bases). CDR1 MDHEN and CDR2 SYDVKM come from the germline V gene. The CDR3 is made up of 13 amino acids. The germline V and J ends were trimmed by 6 bases and 7 bases, with 15 bases remaining between them. CDR3 sequence reads: CASREPTVDEAFF. The CDR3 region has the DNA TGTGCCAGCAGAGAGCCGACAGTTGATGAAGCTTTCTTT.

The CDR3 loop reads CASSRQTSNEQFF. The DNA of the CDR3 is TGTGCCTCAAGCAGGCAGACTAGCAATGAGCAGTTCTTC. The chain links TRBV9 to TRBJ2-1; D may be TRBD2 (6 bases). The germline V gene has CDR1 SGDLS and CDR2 YYNGEE. The CDR3 spans 13 residues. V was shortened by 10 bases and J by 6 bases, with 17 bases between the two germline ends.

This sequence joins TRBV2 and TRBJ2-3, with 7 bases fitting TRBD2. The CDR3 sequence is 13 residues long. Trimming removed 6 bases from V and 3 bases from J; junction bases left unmatched: 3. The V gene's germline CDR1 is SNHLY and CDR2 FYNNEI. CDR3 amino acids: CASRPAGTDTQYF. For the CDR3, the DNA is TGTGCCAGCAGGCCAGCGGGGACAGATACGCAGTATTTT.

The chain carries TRBV7-8 and TRBJ2-7; 8 bases line up with TRBD2. The CDR3 has 15 residues. J lost 3 bases, V lost 4 bases, and 8 bases had no gene match. Germline CDR1 is SGHVS and CDR2 is FQNEAQ. CDR3 coding DNA: TGTGCCAGCAGCTCGCTAGCGGGCGCAATCTACGAGCAGTACTTC. Protein product: CASSSLAGAIYEQYF.

The chain has TRBV6-1 and TRBJ2-5; D gene uncertain. V lost 0 bases and J 7 bases, leaving 9 bases between the germline ends. The V gene's germline CDR1 is MNHNS and CDR2 SASEGT. The CDR3 contains 13 residues. The CDR3 region has the DNA TGTGCCAGCAGTGAAGCCCCGGTCGGGACCCAGTACTTC. It yields the protein CASSEAPVGTQYF.

This clone appeared a single time. The chain employs TRBV7-2 and TRBJ2-7; 9 bases align to TRBD2. The CDR3 runs 14 residues. Per the germline V gene, CDR1 is SGHTA and CDR2 is FQGNSA. V gave up 6 bases and J gave up 2 bases; unmatched junction bases: 5. The CDR3: CASRATSGTYEQYF. In nucleotides, the CDR3 is TGTGCCAGCAGGGCGACTAGCGGAACCTACGAGCAGTACTTC. The entire variable domain, with the rest obtained from reference TRBV7-2 and TRBJ2-7, is as follows: GAGVSQSPSNKVTEKGKDVELRCDPISGHTALYWYRQSLGQGLEFLIYFQGNSAPDKSGLPSDRFSAERTGGSVSTLTIQRTQQEDSAVYLCASRATSGTYEQYFGPGTRLTVT.

The chain recombines TRBV25-1 with TRBJ2-2, with D possibly being TRBD2 (5 bases). Trimming shortened V by 11 bases and J by 6 bases, and 10 bases separated the two germline ends. Germline V CDR1 and CDR2: MGHDK, SYGVNS. The CDR3 covers 11 residues. The CDR3: CASLGAGELFF. The CDR3 DNA reads TGTGCCTCCCTCGGGGCCGGGGAGCTGTTTTTT.

The CDR3 is CASSYGTGIGEQFF. The CDR3 nucleotides read TGTGCCAGCAGTTACGGGACAGGGATCGGTGAGCAGTTCTTC. This sequence joins TRBV6-5 and TRBJ2-1, with 9 bases that match TRBD1. This CDR3 contains 14 residues. J lost 9 bases, V lost 2 bases, and 5 bases had no gene match. In germline, CDR1 is MNHEY, CDR2 SVGAGI.

The gene calls are TRBV28 and TRBJ2-4, with 7 bases matching TRBD2. Germline trimming cut 6 bases from V and 7 bases from J; bases unmatched to any gene: 12. The V gene's germline CDR1 is MDHEN and CDR2 SYDVKM. This CDR3 has 15 amino acids. CDR3: CASSNGGVQQNIQYF. CDR3 DNA sequence: TGTGCCAGCAGCAATGGGGGGGTACAACAGAACATTCAGTACTTC.

The V and J genes are TRBV5-4 and TRBJ2-7; 7 bases align to TRBD2. This CDR3 has 13 residues. CDR1 is SGHNT and CDR2 is YYREEE in the germline V gene (reference sequence). Trimming removed 4 bases from V and 2 bases from J; junction bases left unmatched: 3. The chain's CDR3 is CASSPGGTYEQYF. The CDR3 DNA follows: TGTGCCAGCAGCCCCGGGGGGACCTACGAGCAGTACTTC.

The chain couples TRBV5-1 to TRBJ2-2, with TRBD2 matching over 8 bases. The CDR3 runs 15 residues. Germline loops: CDR1 SGHRS, CDR2 YFSETQ. V trimming: 0 bases; J trimming: 5 bases; junction bases outside the gene matches: 3. CDR3 protein: CASSLVSGETGELFF. The DNA for the CDR3 is TGCGCCAGCAGCTTGGTTAGCGGGGAAACCGGGGAGCTGTTTTTT.

The rearrangement links TRBV2 to TRBJ2-7; TRBD1 agrees at 7 bases. The V segment lost 3 bases and the J segment 7 bases; nucleotides outside the gene matches: 6. Germline-derived CDR1 and CDR2 are SNHLY and FYNNEI. The CDR3 contains 13 residues. The DNA for the CDR3 is TGTGCCAGCAGTGATCAGGGGGTCGTGGAGCAGTACTTC. Encoded protein: CASSDQGVVEQYF.

CDR3 residues: CASSLSGQAWAQYF. CDR3 nucleotide sequence: TGTGCCAGCAGTTTAAGTGGGCAGGCTTGGGCCCAGTACTTC. The chain links TRBV28 to TRBJ2-5, with D uncertain. CDR3 length: 14 amino acids. CDR1 and CDR2 from the germline V gene are MDHEN and SYDVKM. The V gene lost 2 bases and the J gene lost 9 bases, with 16 bases spanning the gap.

The chain combines TRBV7-8 with TRBJ1-2; possible D gene TRBD1, 6 bases. The CDR3 is made up of 14 amino acids. The V gene's germline CDR1 is SGHVS and CDR2 FQNEAQ. Trimming removed 5 bases at V and 0 bases at J, with 10 bases between. This CDR3 is CASSRTDANYGYTF. CDR3 nucleotides: TGTGCCAGCAGCCGGACAGACGCTAACTATGGCTACACCTTC.

V gene TRBV2 combines with J gene TRBJ1-4; TRBD1 is a possible D gene (5 bases). The length of the CDR3 is 13 residues. The germline V and J ends were trimmed by 5 bases and 10 bases, with 14 bases remaining between them. Per germline, CDR1 SNHLY and CDR2 FYNNEI. The CDR3 DNA is TGTGCCAGCAGTCCCTTGCAGGGCTTAAAACTGTTTTTT. Translated: CASSPLQGLKLFF.

J is TRBJ2-3 and V is TRBV7-2; 7 nucleotides align to TRBD2. CDR1 is SGHTA, CDR2 FQGNSA, per germline. The CDR3 has 15 residues. Losses at the gene ends were 3 bases for V and 1 base for J; bases not matched to a gene: 4. The CDR3 sequence is CASSFARGGTDTQYF. The CDR3 DNA follows: TGTGCCAGCAGCTTCGCACGGGGGGGCACAGATACGCAGTATTTT. The full variable domain, with the rest looked up from reference TRBV7-2 and TRBJ2-3, is GAGVSQSPSNKVTEKGKDVELRCDPISGHTALYWYRQSLGQGLEFLIYFQGNSAPDKSGLPSDRFSAERTGGSVSTLTIQRTQQEDSAVYLCASSFARGGTDTQYFGPGTRLTVL.

The rearrangement uses TRBV5-8 and TRBJ2-2, with 13 bases aligning to TRBD2. The CDR3 is 17 residues long. CDR1 is SGHTS and CDR2 is YDEGEE in the germline V gene. After removal of 2 bases from V and 3 bases from J, the junction contained 4 bases not matched to a gene. CDR3 sequence reads: CASSFPLAGGHTGELFF. CDR3 nucleotide sequence: TGTGCCAGCAGCTTCCCACTAGCGGGAGGGCACACCGGGGAGCTGTTTTTT. Looking up the rest from reference TRBV5-8 and TRBJ2-2 gives the full variable domain: EAGVTQSPTHLIKTRGQQATLRCSPISGHTSVYWYQQALGLGLQFLLWYDEGEERNRGNFPPRFSGRQFPNYSSELNVNALELEDSALYLCASSFPLAGGHTGELFFGEGSRLTVL.

The chain is built from TRBV29-1 and TRBJ1-4; 7 bases map to TRBD1. V dropped 2 bases and J dropped 8; count of bases not matched to a gene: 5. This CDR3 spans 13 amino acids. Germline V CDR1 and CDR2: SQVTM, ANQGSEA. Written as DNA, the CDR3 is TGCAGCGTTGAAAGGGGGCCCACCGAAAAACTGTTTTTT. Its translation: CSVERGPTEKLFF.

The V call is TRBV4-3, the J call TRBJ2-1; possible D gene TRBD1, 6 bases. The CDR3 runs to 15 residues. The V gene lost 4 bases and the J gene lost 0 bases, with 10 bases spanning the gap. Germline lookup yields CDR1 LGHNA and CDR2 YSLEER. CDR3 sequence (DNA): TGCGCCAGCAGCCCCGGGACATCCTCCTACAATGAGCAGTTCTTC. Its protein product is CASSPGTSSYNEQFF.

V gene TRBV15 combines with J gene TRBJ2-1; TRBD2 matches at 7 bases. The CDR3 is 18 amino acids. J gave up 4 bases and V 1 base, and 13 bases lay outside the gene matches. CDR1 is LNHNV and CDR2 is YYDKDF in the germline V gene (reference sequence). The CDR3 spells CATSRAGTGGGLYNEQFF. CDR3 DNA: TGTGCCACCAGCAGAGCGGGGACGGGAGGAGGTTTATACAATGAGCAGTTCTTC.

CDR3 in DNA: TGTGCCAGTAAGGCTAGCGGGGTTGGGACCCAGTACTTC. Translation: CASKASGVGTQYF. The V and J genes are TRBV19 and TRBJ2-5; TRBD2 agrees at 9 bases. Germline assignment: CDR1 LNHDA and CDR2 SQIVND (reference sequence). The CDR3 contains 13 residues. The V segment lost 7 bases and the J segment 7 bases; nucleotides outside the gene matches: 7.

This chain joins TRBV18 and TRBJ2-2; unclear D gene. This CDR3 is 15 amino acids long. CDR1 is KGHSH and CDR2 is LQKENI in the germline V gene. Trimming took off 1 base at V and 2 bases at J, with 8 bases between the two ends. The CDR3 here is CASSPLIQNTGELFF. CDR3 DNA: TGTGCCAGCTCACCACTTATACAAAACACCGGGGAGCTGTTTTTT. Full variable domain (remainder filled in from reference TRBV18 and TRBJ2-2): NAGVMQNPRHLVRRRGQEARLRCSPMKGHSHVYWYRQLPEEGLKFMVYLQKENIIDESGMPKERFSAEFPKEGPSILRIQQVVRGDSAAYFCASSPLIQNTGELFFGEGSRLTVL.

This chain uses TRBV29-1 with TRBJ2-7; D is ambiguous. V lost 7 bases, J lost 3 bases, and 10 bases lay in between. This CDR3 is 11 amino acids long. Germline CDR1 is SQVTM and CDR2 is ANQGSEA. The CDR3 DNA is TGCAGCGGAATCGACAACTACGAGCAGTACTTC. It translates to CSGIDNYEQYF.

This clone was seen only once. The chain carries TRBV5-1 and TRBJ2-1, with D perhaps TRBD2 (7 bases). Germline V gives CDR1 SGHRS, CDR2 YFSETQ. With 0 bases removed from V and 4 bases from J, the gap between germline ends came to 14 bases. CDR3 length equals 16 residues. The DNA of the CDR3 is TGCGCCAGCAGCTTGGAGGGGCGGGGGCGGTACAATGAGCAGTTCTTC. Amino acid sequence: CASSLEGRGRYNEQFF.

This clone appeared a single time. The chain joins TRBV7-2 to TRBJ1-1; D gene uncertain. The V and J ends lost 3 bases and 0 bases respectively, with 14 bases between them. Germline CDR1 SGHTA, CDR2 FQGNSA. The CDR3 sequence is 16 residues long. CDR3: CASSLTLGGVNTEAFF. The CDR3 region has the DNA TGTGCCAGCAGCTTGACACTCGGAGGTGTGAACACTGAAGCTTTCTTT.

The chain joins TRBV13 to TRBJ2-5; D may be TRBD1 (6 bases). V lost 2 bases to trimming and J lost 0 bases, with 16 bases between them. Germline assignment: CDR1 PRHDT and CDR2 FYEKMQ (reference sequence). CDR3 length equals 17 residues. The DNA of the CDR3 is TGTGCCAGCAGCTTAACCAGGGGCGTGATGTACCAAGAGACCCAGTACTTC. Its translation: CASSLTRGVMYQETQYF. The full variable domain, its missing parts supplied by reference TRBV13 and TRBJ2-5, is AAGVIQSPRHLIKEKRETATLKCYPIPRHDTVYWYQQGPGQDPQFLISFYEKMQSDKGSIPDRFSAQQFSDYHSELNMSSLELGDSALYFCASSLTRGVMYQETQYFGPGTRLLVL.

The chain employs TRBV5-1 and TRBJ2-3; D gene unclear. CDR3 length: 12 amino acids. With 0 bases removed from V and 4 bases from J, the gap between germline ends came to 3 bases. Germline V gene lookup returns CDR1 SGHRS and CDR2 YFSETQ. CDR3 sequence (DNA): TGCGCCAGCAGCTTGGCTGCAGATACGCAGTATTTT. This translates into CASSLAADTQYF.

This rearrangement joins TRBV6-6 to TRBJ2-3, with unresolved D. The CDR3 contains 12 residues. Trimming removed 0 bases at V and 4 bases at J, with 2 bases between. Germline values: CDR1 MNHNY, CDR2 SVGAGI (reference sequence). CDR3 coding DNA: TGTGCCAGCAGTTACTCCTCAGATACGCAGTATTTT. Its translation: CASSYSSDTQYF.

This chain uses TRBV15 with TRBJ1-2; TRBD1 matches at 11 bases. CDR1 LNHNV and CDR2 YYDKDF come from the germline V gene (reference sequence). This CDR3 is built from 17 residues. After removal of 8 bases from V and 7 bases from J, the junction contained 18 bases not matched to a gene. The CDR3 reads CATFGGFGQGASSGYTF. The CDR3 coding sequence is TGTGCCACCTTTGGGGGGTTCGGACAGGGGGCATCGAGTGGCTACACCTTC.